Below are 28 T cell receptor beta chains sequenced from a single sample in a study of cytomegalovirus exposure and HLA in healthy donors (dated by TCRdb to 2016 to 2017). Libraries were prepared through the immunoSEQ multiplex PCR assay. For the multiplex PCR, a mixture combining 60 forward primers for TCR Vbeta segments and 13 reverse primers for TCR Jbeta segments was used. TCRdb holds this immuneACCESS table with in-frame rearrangements only. Some clones are missing; in checked studies, unresolved V genes explain under half, and the rest has no known cause. The sample profile shows about 82,000 clones; just under 90% of them were found once. The ten largest clones add up to about 2.5% of the sample. The sample consisted of PBMCs. These TCRs come from a man younger than 35 in good health and CMV-seronegative.

The chain uses TRBV6-1 and TRBJ1-2, with 7 bases aligning to TRBD1. The CDR3 is made up of 13 amino acids. Trimming removed 6 bases from V and 5 bases from J; junction bases left unmatched: 6. Germline values: CDR1 MNHNS, CDR2 SASEGT. Here the CDR3 reads CASSLQGRYGYTF. The CDR3 nucleotides are TGTGCCAGCAGCTTACAGGGGCGGTATGGCTACACCTTC.

The chain recombines TRBV27 with TRBJ2-3; 15 bases are shared with TRBD2. Unmatched junction bases numbered 4, after V lost 2 bases and J lost 7 bases. The CDR3 covers 16 residues. In germline, CDR1 is MNHEY, CDR2 SMNVEV (reference sequence). The DNA for the CDR3 is TGTGCCAGCAGTTTACAAGGACTAGCGGGAGGGTATACGCAGTATTTT. Translating gives CASSLQGLAGGYTQYF.

The chain links TRBV7-2 to TRBJ1-2, with 9 bases identical to TRBD1. The germline CDR1 and CDR2 sequences are SGHTA and FQGNSA. The CDR3 length is 16 residues. V gave up 3 bases and J gave up 4 bases; unmatched junction bases: 9. The CDR3 bases are TGTGCCAGCAGCTTGGGACAGGGATCACTATCCTATGGCTACACCTTC. Translated, it gives CASSLGQGSLSYGYTF.

The chain couples TRBV28 to TRBJ1-5; D gene uncertain. The CDR3 has 14 residues. V shed 5 bases and J shed 3 bases, with 11 bases lying between them. The germline gives CDR1 MDHEN, CDR2 SYDVKM. CDR3 nucleotide sequence: TGTGCCAGCAGTCTCTCAACTCTCAATCAGCCCCAGCATTTT. Its translation: CASSLSTLNQPQHF.

The chain combines TRBV6-5 with TRBJ1-2; perhaps TRBD1 as D (5 bases). Germline loops: CDR1 MNHEY, CDR2 SVGAGI. The CDR3 length is 12 residues. Trimming stripped 4 bases from V and 7 bases from J, with 10 bases between. CDR3: CASSWGVGGYTF. The CDR3 DNA follows: TGTGCCAGCAGTTGGGGGGTGGGTGGCTACACCTTC.

This rearrangement joins TRBV15 to TRBJ2-7, with 8 positions matching TRBD1. V trimming: 3 bases; J trimming: 10 bases; junction bases outside the gene matches: 11. The CDR3 has 14 amino acids. Germline-derived CDR1 and CDR2 are LNHNV and YYDKDF (reference sequence). CDR3 sequence: CATSSGTGPSGQYF. CDR3 nucleotides: TGTGCCACCAGCAGCGGGACAGGTCCTAGTGGACAGTACTTC.

This rearrangement joins TRBV11-3 to TRBJ2-5, with a weak D call TRBD2 (6 bases). CDR1 and CDR2 (germline): SGHNT, YENEEA. V was shortened by 1 base and J by 5 bases, with 23 bases between the two germline ends. The CDR3 spans 18 residues. The CDR3 spells CASSLGSGRAVDSETQYF. The CDR3 bases are TGTGCCAGCAGCTTAGGCTCCGGGAGAGCGGTCGATTCGGAGACCCAGTACTTC.

This chain links TRBV27 with TRBJ2-1; maybe TRBD2 (6 bases). This CDR3 comprises 17 residues. V was trimmed by 6 bases and J by 6 bases, leaving 24 bases between them. The germline V gene encodes CDR1 MNHEY and CDR2 SMNVEV (reference sequence). For the CDR3, the DNA is TGTGCCAGCAGAGGGATGGGGATTAGACTAGAGTCCAATGAGCAGTTCTTC. It codes for CASRGMGIRLESNEQFF.

The genes are TRBV4-3 and TRBJ2-2; a possible D gene is TRBD1 (6 bases). The germline V gene has CDR1 LGHNA and CDR2 YSLEER. The CDR3 spans 14 residues. Trimming removed 0 bases at V and 6 bases at J, with 8 bases between. The CDR3: CASSQDQGPGELFF. CDR3 nucleotides: TGCGCCAGCAGCCAAGACCAGGGGCCCGGGGAGCTGTTTTTT.

This chain links TRBV28 with TRBJ1-1, with 8 bases matching TRBD1. This CDR3 region has 14 residues. The V gene end was trimmed by 6 bases and the J gene end by 4 bases; junction bases not matched to a gene: 7. Germline V gives CDR1 MDHEN, CDR2 SYDVKM. CDR3 amino acids: CASRPGQGGTEAFF. DNA of the CDR3: TGTGCCAGCAGACCAGGACAGGGTGGCACTGAAGCTTTCTTT.

This rearrangement joins TRBV14 to TRBJ2-6; the D gene is possibly TRBD2 (5 bases). The V gene's germline CDR1 is SGHDN and CDR2 FVKESK. The CDR3 covers 16 residues. Trimming shortened V by 2 bases and J by 0 bases, and 8 bases separated the two germline ends. CDR3: CASSQHGNSGANVLTF. In DNA, the CDR3 is TGTGCCAGCAGCCAACACGGGAACTCTGGGGCCAACGTCCTGACTTTC.

The chain couples TRBV11-2 to TRBJ2-3; D is unresolved. The germline V and J ends were trimmed by 1 base and 2 bases, with 10 bases remaining between them. From germline, CDR1 is SGHAT and CDR2 FQNNGV. The CDR3 has 15 amino acids. The CDR3 coding sequence is TGTGCCAGCAGCTTAGCCTCCCTGGCCACAGATACGCAGTATTTT. Its translation is CASSLASLATDTQYF.

The CDR3 DNA reads TGTGCCAGCTCACCACAGCAGGGGAACGATGAGCAGTTCTTC. Amino acid sequence: CASSPQQGNDEQFF. The chain employs TRBV18 and TRBJ2-1; possibly TRBD1 for D (6 bases). Trimming removed 1 base from V and 8 bases from J, with 12 bases in between. The CDR3 extends over 14 amino acids. Germline CDR1 is KGHSH and CDR2 is LQKENI.

This sequence joins TRBV19 and TRBJ2-3; 9 bases match TRBD2. In germline, CDR1 is LNHDA, CDR2 SQIVND (reference sequence). V was clipped by 3 bases and J by 6 bases; unmatched bases: 25. CDR3 length equals 21 residues. CDR3 amino acids: CASSMSPHRAFIAGVLDTQYF. In DNA form, the CDR3 reads TGTGCCAGTAGTATGTCCCCCCACAGGGCGTTCATAGCGGGAGTTCTGGATACGCAGTATTTT.

The chain joins TRBV7-9 to TRBJ2-7, with TRBD1 matching 12 bases. CDR3 length equals 13 residues. Germline V gene sequence: CDR1 SEHNR, CDR2 FQNEAQ (reference sequence). J lost 3 bases, V lost 8 bases, and 2 bases had no gene match. The CDR3 protein is CASGTGGFYEQYF. The CDR3 DNA follows: TGTGCCAGCGGGACAGGGGGCTTCTACGAGCAGTACTTC.

V is TRBV9 and J is TRBJ2-7, with D maybe TRBD2 (5 bases). Deletions cut 0 bases from V and 4 bases from J, with 20 bases between. The CDR3 extends over 17 amino acids. Germline CDR1 is SGDLS and CDR2 is YYNGEE. The CDR3 reads CASSVGAGTAKKYEQYF. DNA of the CDR3: TGTGCCAGCAGCGTAGGTGCGGGCACGGCAAAAAAGTACGAGCAGTACTTC.

The chain uses TRBV5-5 and TRBJ1-2, with D possibly TRBD1 on 5 matching bases. With 0 bases removed from V and 0 bases from J, the gap between germline ends came to 9 bases. This CDR3 has 15 residues. Germline CDR1 reads SGHKS; CDR2 reads YYEKEE (reference sequence). CDR3 nucleotides: TGTGCCAGCAGCTTGGTTCAGGGTACTAACTATGGCTACACCTTC. It specifies CASSLVQGTNYGYTF. Full variable domain (remainder filled in from reference TRBV5-5 and TRBJ1-2): DAGVTQSPTHLIKTRGQQVTLRCSPISGHKSVSWYQQVLGQGPQFIFQYYEKEERGRGNFPDRFSARQFPNYSSELNVNALLLGDSALYLCASSLVQGTNYGYTFGSGTRLTVV.

The rearrangement links TRBV7-3 to TRBJ2-1; 9 bases line up with TRBD1. This CDR3 has 16 amino acids. The V and J ends lost 5 bases and 7 bases, in that order; junction bases with no gene match: 12. Germline V gene lookup returns CDR1 SGHTA and CDR2 FQGTGA. The CDR3 region is CASSLRLGQGVNEQFF. Written as DNA, the CDR3 is TGTGCCAGCAGCCTCCGATTGGGACAGGGTGTTAATGAGCAGTTCTTC. Full variable domain (rest looked up from reference TRBV7-3 and TRBJ2-1): GAGVSQTPSNKVTEKGKYVELRCDPISGHTALYWYRQSLGQGPEFLIYFQGTGAADDSGLPNDRFFAVRPEGSVSTLKIQRTERGDSAVYLCASSLRLGQGVNEQFFGPGTRLTVL.

This chain connects TRBV28 to TRBJ2-2; TRBD2 aligns across 8 bases. The V segment lost 9 bases and the J segment 1 base; nucleotides outside the gene matches: 4. CDR3 size: 14 residues. CDR1 MDHEN and CDR2 SYDVKM come from the germline V gene. CDR3 amino acids: CASGAGGNTGELFF. The CDR3 DNA reads TGTGCCAGTGGGGCGGGAGGGAACACCGGGGAGCTGTTTTTT.

This clone occurred once. The V call is TRBV25-1, the J call TRBJ2-7, with TRBD2 matching 8 bases. J gave up 5 bases and V 5 bases, and 8 bases lay outside the gene matches. The CDR3 extends over 14 amino acids. Per germline, CDR1 MGHDK and CDR2 SYGVNS. CDR3 coding DNA: TGTGCCAGCAGTCGAGCGGGAGTTGGGCACGAGCAGTACTTC. Encoded protein: CASSRAGVGHEQYF.

The chain is built from TRBV5-6 and TRBJ1-4; unclear D gene. This CDR3 is built from 16 residues. The V and J ends lost 1 base and 8 bases respectively, with 18 bases between them. From germline, CDR1 is SGHDT and CDR2 YYEEEE. CDR3: CASSLYGALSWEKLFF. The CDR3 nucleotides read TGTGCCAGCAGCTTGTACGGAGCCCTAAGTTGGGAAAAACTGTTTTTT.

This chain links TRBV14 with TRBJ2-1; TRBD1 matches at 12 bases. The CDR3 extends over 16 amino acids. Germline values: CDR1 SGHDN, CDR2 FVKESK. V shed 2 bases and J 9 bases; nucleotides not matched to a gene: 8. The CDR3 DNA reads as TGTGCCAGCAGCCAATCCCTCGGGGACAGGGGGCGTGAGCAGTTCTTC. It encodes CASSQSLGDRGREQFF. Based on the CDR3 plus reference TRBV14 and TRBJ2-1, the full variable domain is EAGVTQFPSHSVIEKGQTVTLRCDPISGHDNLYWYRRVMGKEIKFLLHFVKESKQDESGMPNNRFLAERTGGTYSTLKVQPAELEDSGVYFCASSQSLGDRGREQFFGPGTRLTVL.

The CDR3 nucleotides read TGCGCCAGCAGCCGAGCGACAGGGACAACTAATGAAAAACTGTTTTTT. Protein: CASSRATGTTNEKLFF. The V call is TRBV4-3, the J call TRBJ1-4, with TRBD1 identical over 7 bases. Trimming at V came to 4 bases and at J to 0 bases, leaving 5 bases not matched to a gene. The germline V gene has CDR1 LGHNA and CDR2 YSLEER. The CDR3 consists of 16 residues.

The chain employs TRBV7-2 and TRBJ2-7; 16 nucleotides align to TRBD2. The CDR3 sequence is 15 residues long. The germline V gene encodes CDR1 SGHTA and CDR2 FQGNSA. The V segment lost 5 bases and the J segment 6 bases; nucleotides outside the gene matches: 4. Here the CDR3 reads CASSGTSGRAREQYF. CDR3 in DNA: TGTGCCAGCAGCGGGACTAGCGGGAGGGCCCGCGAGCAGTACTTC.

The V gene is TRBV29-1, the J gene TRBJ2-5, with D perhaps TRBD1 (5 bases). Trimming pared 6 bases from V and 4 bases from J, leaving 12 bases between. CDR3 length: 12 amino acids. The germline gives CDR1 SQVTM, CDR2 ANQGSEA. This CDR3 is CSVQGVGETQYF. For the CDR3, the DNA is TGCAGCGTCCAAGGGGTCGGAGAGACCCAGTACTTC.

The count of this clone is one. The J gene is TRBJ2-1, the V gene TRBV27, with D tentatively TRBD2 (5 bases). The germline gives CDR1 MNHEY, CDR2 SMNVEV (reference sequence). There are 14 residues in the CDR3. The germline V and J ends were trimmed by 1 base and 6 bases, with 10 bases remaining between them. The CDR3 DNA sequence: TGTGCCAGCAGTTTATTCGCAGGAGGCAATGAGCAGTTCTTC. It translates to CASSLFAGGNEQFF.

The chain combines TRBV18 with TRBJ1-4; D is ambiguous. Trimming took 4 bases from V and 8 from J, leaving 17 bases between them. The CDR3 spans 15 residues. The germline CDR1 and CDR2 sequences are KGHSH and LQKENI. The chain's CDR3 is CASSLGSEGGEKLFF. The CDR3 nucleotides read TGTGCCAGCTCACTGGGCTCTGAAGGAGGGGAAAAACTGTTTTTT.

The genes are TRBV19 and TRBJ2-3; 13 nucleotides match TRBD2. V gave up 7 bases and J gave up 2 bases; unmatched junction bases: 3. This CDR3 is 15 amino acids long. Germline assignment: CDR1 LNHDA and CDR2 SQIVND (reference sequence). The CDR3 region has the DNA TGTGCCAGTATAGGGACTAGCGGGAACACAGATACGCAGTATTTT. Its protein product is CASIGTSGNTDTQYF.